A few counts support the clone carrying this T cell receptor beta chain. Its antigen is not known. This record belongs to a study of blood T cells in healthy people across ages. With a J-beta primer mix and a sample-barcoded 5' primer, a second PCR ran about 7 to 12 cycles. Template switching added a 12-random-nucleotide identifier to every cDNA molecule. Via MiXCR, TCRdb re-called the 5' RACE reads, giving one row per CDR3 protein. The table lists around 1.7 million distinct CDR3 sequences, approximately 28% of them singletons. Whole-study findings and limits: The recorded TCR beta diversity per million T cells decreased in a roughly linear manner with age. Donor CMV status, an unknown factor, possibly confounded changes in expanded clonotypes.

J was trimmed by 7 bases and V by 5 bases; bases with no gene match: 7. This CDR3 has 13 residues. In germline, CDR1 is DFQATT, CDR2 SNEGSKA (reference sequence). This TCR came from a woman in her thirties in good health. Sequencing was carried out using blood. This sequence joins TRBV20-1 and TRBJ2-7; 11 bases fit TRBD2. The CDR3 loop is CSAATSGIGEQYF. The DNA for the CDR3 is TGCAGTGCTGCGACTAGCGGGATTGGGGAGCAGTACTTC.